This T cell receptor (beta chain) came from a study of blood T cells in healthy people across ages. A sample-barcoded 5' primer and a J-beta primer mix were used in a second PCR of about 6 to 11 cycles. Tagging of each cDNA molecule was performed by a template-switch adaptor with 12 random nucleotides. Researchers report that each sample yielded at least 3 million CDR3-containing paired-end reads. TCRdb ran MiXCR on the 5' RACE reads and lists one entry per CDR3 protein. The data contain about 650,000 distinct CDR3 sequences, roughly half of them singletons. The CDR3 contains 13 residues. The V gene's germline CDR1 is MNHNS and CDR2 SASEGT. Trimming took off 3 bases at V and 7 bases at J, with 10 bases between the two ends. The individuals who served as donors were healthy Caucasians living in Russia, aged roughly 6 to 100. Every participating donor contributed about 10 milliliters of peripheral blood through a draw.

The chain joins TRBV6-1 to TRBJ1-5; D unclear. The sequenced sample consisted of blood. This TCR derives from a woman older than 75 in good health. CDR3 residues: CASSDRAEQPQHF. CDR3 coding DNA: TGTGCCAGCAGTGATCGGGCAGAGCAGCCCCAGCATTTT.